This entry lists 13 T cell receptor beta chains sequenced from one sample in a study of cytomegalovirus exposure and HLA in healthy donors. Generated by immunoSEQ multiplex PCR, the TCRdb table keeps only in-frame clones and is missing some. Among approximately 230,000 clones listed, approximately 84% were seen once. The specimen sequenced was PBMCs. Receptor source: a man aged 18 to 30 in good health and CMV-seropositive.

The chain has TRBV19 and TRBJ1-1; D gene ambiguous. This CDR3 is 14 amino acids long. Germline V gives CDR1 LNHDA, CDR2 SQIVND (reference sequence). Trimming stripped 9 bases from V and 5 bases from J, with 19 bases between. The CDR3: CASTPAARTTEAFF. DNA for the CDR3: TGTGCCAGCACCCCGGCGGCAAGAACGACTGAAGCTTTCTTT. The entire variable domain, with the rest obtained from reference TRBV19 and TRBJ1-1, is as follows: DGGITQSPKYLFRKEGQNVTLSCEQNLNHDAMYWYRQDPGQGLRLIYYSQIVNDFQKGDIAEGYSVSREKKESFPLTVTSAQKNPTAFYLCASTPAARTTEAFFGQGTRLTVV.

This chain joins TRBV7-2 and TRBJ1-5, with a possible D match to TRBD1 (6 bases). V lost 3 bases, J lost 2 bases, and 20 bases lay in between. The CDR3 sequence is 18 residues long. Per the germline V gene, CDR1 is SGHTA and CDR2 is FQGNSA. The CDR3 protein is CASSLRAGKGVGNQPQHF. The CDR3 nucleotides read TGTGCCAGCAGCTTGAGGGCAGGGAAGGGGGTGGGCAATCAGCCCCAGCATTTT.

V gene TRBV29-1 combines with J gene TRBJ2-2; D gene unclear. The CDR3 totals 14 residues. Per germline, CDR1 SQVTM and CDR2 ANQGSEA. V gave up 0 bases and J gave up 3 bases, with 8 bases separating them. In DNA form, the CDR3 reads TGCAGCGTTGAAGACAGTCGATACACCGGGGAGCTGTTTTTT. It translates to CSVEDSRYTGELFF.

This chain links TRBV7-6 with TRBJ2-2; D possibly corresponds to TRBD1 (5 bases). The CDR3 length is 16 residues. Trimming removed 4 bases at V and 0 bases at J, with 12 bases between. Per germline, CDR1 SGHVS and CDR2 FNYEAQ. CDR3 loop: CASSSVGAANTGELFF. In DNA form, the CDR3 reads TGTGCCAGCAGCTCCGTTGGGGCAGCGAACACCGGGGAGCTGTTTTTT. Using reference TRBV7-6 and TRBJ2-2 for the parts outside the CDR3, the full variable domain is GAGVSQSPRYKVTKRGQDVALRCDPISGHVSLYWYRQALGQGPEFLTYFNYEAQQDKSGLPNDRFSAERPEGSISTLTIQRTEQRDSAMYRCASSSVGAANTGELFFGEGSRLTVL.

This chain uses TRBV5-6 with TRBJ2-3; possibly TRBD1 or TRBD2 for D (5 bases each). Trimming took off 1 base at V and 3 bases at J, with 18 bases between the two ends. This CDR3 region has 17 residues. CDR1 is SGHDT and CDR2 is YYEEEE in the germline V gene. The CDR3 bases are TGTGCCAGCAGCTTGTTAACCGGGACCCGCGGGACAGATACGCAGTATTTT. It specifies CASSLLTGTRGTDTQYF.

The rearrangement joins TRBV7-3 to TRBJ2-2, with D possibly TRBD2 on 5 matching bases. Germline values: CDR1 SGHTA, CDR2 FQGTGA. The CDR3 spans 13 residues. The V end was cut by 4 bases, the J end by 5 bases, with 8 bases between. The CDR3 reads CASSSTGTGELFF. The DNA of the CDR3 is TGTGCCAGCAGCTCCACGGGGACCGGGGAGCTGTTTTTT.

For the CDR3, the DNA is TGTGCCAGCAGCCCGGCCGGTATCACCGGGGAGCTGTTTTTT. Translated, it gives CASSPAGITGELFF. This chain connects TRBV11-3 to TRBJ2-2; no firm D call. Trimming removed 5 bases at V and 4 bases at J, with 11 bases between. Germline V gene data show CDR1 as SGHNT and CDR2 as YENEEA. There are 14 residues in the CDR3.

The genes are TRBV9 and TRBJ2-5; a possible D gene is TRBD2 (6 bases). Germline CDR1 SGDLS, CDR2 YYNGEE. V lost 0 bases and J lost 1, with 10 bases in between. The CDR3 contains 15 residues. CDR3 in amino acids: CASSVEGTFQETQYF. In DNA form, the CDR3 reads TGTGCCAGCAGCGTAGAGGGGACTTTCCAAGAGACCCAGTACTTC.

This clone was seen once. The rearrangement links TRBV27 to TRBJ1-1; 11 bases agree with TRBD1. Germline V gene lookup returns CDR1 MNHEY and CDR2 SMNVEV (reference sequence). The V gene end was trimmed by 5 bases and the J gene end by 10 bases; junction bases not matched to a gene: 6. The CDR3 consists of 13 residues. The CDR3 DNA sequence: TGTGCCAGCAGTACCACCGGGACAGGGGGAGCTTTCTTT. It encodes CASSTTGTGGAFF.

The chain joins TRBV11-3 to TRBJ1-5; 8 positions match TRBD1. In germline, CDR1 is SGHNT, CDR2 YENEEA. CDR3 length: 18 amino acids. The trim removed 1 base at V and 5 bases at J, leaving 13 bases unmatched. The CDR3 loop reads CASSLGDRLQLGDQPQHF. The CDR3 DNA reads TGTGCCAGCAGCTTAGGGGACAGGCTGCAACTGGGGGATCAGCCCCAGCATTTT. The full variable domain, in which reference TRBV11-3 and TRBJ1-5 provide the parts outside the CDR3, is EAGVVQSPRYKIIEKKQPVAFWCNPISGHNTLYWYLQNLGQGPELLIRYENEEAVDDSQLPKDRFSAERLKGVDSTLKIQPAELGDSAVYLCASSLGDRLQLGDQPQHFGDGTRLSIL.

V is TRBV10-2 and J is TRBJ1-5, with 7 bases that match TRBD1. Germline V gene sequence: CDR1 WSHSY, CDR2 SAAADI. CDR3 length: 13 amino acids. Germline trimming cut 5 bases from V and 6 bases from J; bases unmatched to any gene: 4. The CDR3 coding sequence is TGCGCCAGCAGTAAGGGGGCACGTCAGCCCCAGCATTTT. Protein product: CASSKGARQPQHF.

The genes are TRBV9 and TRBJ2-3; D may be TRBD1 or TRBD2 (5 bases each). Deletions cut 4 bases from V and 1 base from J, with 19 bases between. The CDR3 runs to 17 residues. Germline CDR1 is SGDLS and CDR2 is YYNGEE. The DNA for the CDR3 is TGTGCCAGCAGCCCCCGCCGGGACCCTCGACGCACAGATACGCAGTATTTT. Amino acids: CASSPRRDPRRTDTQYF.

The chain carries TRBV5-1 and TRBJ2-7, with no clear D. Germline-derived CDR1 and CDR2 are SGHRS and YFSETQ. Deletions cut 0 bases from V and 0 bases from J, with 7 bases between. This CDR3 is built from 14 residues. CDR3 nucleotides: TGCGCCAGCAGCTTGGAGGTCACCTCCTACGAGCAGTACTTC. As protein: CASSLEVTSYEQYF.